These 16 T cell receptor beta chains came from one sample sequenced in a study of siplizumab effects on memory and regulatory T cells. Profiling relied on immunoSEQ multiplex PCR, and the TCRdb table lists in-frame clones only, not all of them. The table lists about 87,000 clones, more than 80% of them singletons. The specimen sequenced was CD4+ T cells sorted from blood. The source of these receptors is a human donor in good health.

This clone came up a few times. The chain is built from TRBV29-1 and TRBJ2-1, with TRBD1 identical over 7 bases. This CDR3 has 13 amino acids. V gave up 4 bases and J gave up 4 bases; unmatched junction bases: 4. CDR1 SQVTM and CDR2 ANQGSEA come from the germline V gene. As DNA, the CDR3 is TGCAGCGTTGGCAGGGGGACGTACAATGAGCAGTTCTTC. Translating it yields CSVGRGTYNEQFF.

This clone was observed a single time. The chain carries TRBV5-1 and TRBJ1-4; possibly TRBD1 for D (5 bases). The CDR3 totals 13 residues. Trimming removed 6 bases from V and 6 bases from J, with 12 bases in between. The germline V gene has CDR1 SGHRS and CDR2 YFSETQ. The CDR3 DNA reads as TGCGCCAGCAAGGGGCCGCGGTATGAAAAACTGTTTTTT. The encoded protein is CASKGPRYEKLFF.

The V gene is TRBV30, the J gene TRBJ2-1, with 9 bases that match TRBD2. The J segment lost 3 bases and the V segment lost 3 bases, leaving 9 bases of the junction unmatched. Germline-derived CDR1 and CDR2 are GTSNPN and SVGIG (reference sequence). This CDR3 comprises 16 residues. CDR3 in amino acids: CAWRRRASGVYNEQFF. DNA of the CDR3: TGTGCCTGGAGACGCCGCGCTAGCGGGGTCTACAATGAGCAGTTCTTC.

The J gene is TRBJ1-1, the V gene TRBV5-4, with TRBD1 matching over 9 bases. V dropped 4 bases and J dropped 7; count of bases not matched to a gene: 5. Germline-derived CDR1 and CDR2 are SGHNT and YYREEE (reference sequence). This CDR3 is built from 13 residues. The CDR3 loop reads CASSPRDRDEAFF. The CDR3 coding sequence is TGTGCCAGCAGCCCCCGGGACAGGGATGAAGCTTTCTTT.

The gene calls are TRBV11-1 and TRBJ2-1; D might be TRBD2 (5 bases). CDR3 size: 12 residues. Per the germline V gene, CDR1 is SGHAT and CDR2 is FQDESV (reference sequence). V was pared by 6 bases and J by 4 bases, with 7 bases between. The chain's CDR3 is CASSGSYNEQFF. For the CDR3, the DNA is TGTGCCAGCAGTGGGAGTTACAATGAGCAGTTCTTC.

The gene calls are TRBV7-3 and TRBJ2-1; 9 bases are a match to TRBD2. Germline V gene data show CDR1 as SGHTA and CDR2 as FQGTGA. The J segment lost 9 bases and the V segment lost 5 bases, leaving 20 bases of the junction unmatched. The CDR3 spans 18 residues. The CDR3 sequence is CASSPAPSGTRRGGEQFF. The CDR3 region has the DNA TGTGCCAGCAGCCCCGCCCCTAGCGGGACCCGCCGGGGGGGTGAGCAGTTCTTC. The whole variable domain, filled in from reference TRBV7-3 and TRBJ2-1, reads GAGVSQTPSNKVTEKGKYVELRCDPISGHTALYWYRQSLGQGPEFLIYFQGTGAADDSGLPNDRFFAVRPEGSVSTLKIQRTERGDSAVYLCASSPAPSGTRRGGEQFFGPGTRLTVL.

The rearrangement uses TRBV19 and TRBJ2-5; possibly TRBD1 for D (5 bases). The CDR3 covers 14 residues. Trimming removed 4 bases at V and 5 bases at J, with 14 bases between. In germline, CDR1 is LNHDA, CDR2 SQIVND (reference sequence). CDR3 nucleotides: TGTGCCAGTAGTAACCAGGGTCCCCGGGAGACCCAGTACTTC. This translates into CASSNQGPRETQYF.

This sequence joins TRBV7-3 and TRBJ1-2, with 12 bases fitting TRBD1. The trim removed 6 bases at V and 4 bases at J, leaving 6 bases unmatched. The CDR3 totals 15 residues. CDR1 is SGHTA and CDR2 is FQGTGA in the germline V gene. The CDR3 here is CASSPGTGGVYGYTF. The CDR3 nucleotides read TGTGCCAGCAGTCCCGGGACAGGGGGCGTCTATGGCTACACCTTC.

V usage is TRBV7-8 and J usage is TRBJ2-1; possibly TRBD1 or TRBD2 for D (5 bases each). V was trimmed by 6 bases and J by 9 bases, leaving 21 bases between them. Germline V lookup: CDR1 SGHVS, CDR2 FQNEAQ. CDR3 length: 15 residues. The CDR3 region has the DNA TGTGCCAGCAGACCCCCCCGGGGCTGGTTTGGTGAGCAGTTCTTC. Protein: CASRPPRGWFGEQFF.

CDR3 region: CASSLANTEAFF. The CDR3 nucleotides are TGTGCCAGCAGCTTGGCTAACACTGAAGCTTTCTTT. The chain joins TRBV11-3 to TRBJ1-1; the D is unclear. The CDR3 consists of 12 residues. Germline CDR1 is SGHNT and CDR2 is YENEEA. Trimming took 3 bases from V and 2 from J, leaving 4 bases between them. Filled out from reference TRBV11-3 and TRBJ1-1, the complete variable domain reads EAGVVQSPRYKIIEKKQPVAFWCNPISGHNTLYWYLQNLGQGPELLIRYENEEAVDDSQLPKDRFSAERLKGVDSTLKIQPAELGDSAVYLCASSLANTEAFFGQGTRLTVV.

The chain uses TRBV5-1 and TRBJ2-1, with 7 bases identical to TRBD1. The CDR3 has 15 amino acids. Germline V gene lookup returns CDR1 SGHRS and CDR2 YFSETQ. The V and J ends lost 4 bases and 1 base, in that order; junction bases with no gene match: 5. The CDR3, as DNA: TGCGCCAGCAGCCCGGGACAGCCTTCCTACAATGAGCAGTTCTTC. Translating gives CASSPGQPSYNEQFF.

The genes are TRBV2 and TRBJ2-3; the D is unclear. In germline, CDR1 is SNHLY, CDR2 FYNNEI. The CDR3 consists of 13 residues. V was cut by 3 bases and J by 5 bases, with 9 bases left in between. DNA for the CDR3: TGTGCCAGCAGTGACAGGAGTATAGATACGCAGTATTTT. Translation: CASSDRSIDTQYF.

The chain is built from TRBV18 and TRBJ2-1, with 7 bases matching TRBD2. Germline V CDR1 and CDR2: KGHSH, LQKENI. The CDR3 runs 17 residues. Trimming at V came to 2 bases and at J to 1 base, leaving 8 bases not matched to a gene. The CDR3 nucleotides are TGTGCCAGCTCACCAATGAACGGGGGGAGTTCCTACAATGAGCAGTTCTTC. It specifies CASSPMNGGSSYNEQFF.

V usage is TRBV6-1 and J usage is TRBJ2-7; 9 bases map to TRBD1. J was trimmed by 5 bases and V by 6 bases; bases with no gene match: 11. The V gene's germline CDR1 is MNHNS and CDR2 SASEGT. The CDR3 runs to 15 residues. In DNA, the CDR3 is TGTGCCAGCAGCCCAACTGGGACAGGGTTCAACGAGCAGTACTTC. Its translation: CASSPTGTGFNEQYF.

CDR3 protein: CASSPTGLEQFF. The CDR3 DNA follows: TGTGCCAGCAGTCCAACGGGACTTGAGCAGTTCTTC. This chain connects TRBV7-3 to TRBJ2-1, with D maybe TRBD2 (6 bases). Looked up from germline, CDR1 is SGHTA and CDR2 is FQGTGA. The CDR3 loop spans 12 amino acids. V lost 6 bases, J lost 9 bases, and 12 bases lay in between.

This rearrangement joins TRBV27 to TRBJ1-1; possible D gene TRBD1, 6 bases. Looked up from germline, CDR1 is MNHEY and CDR2 is SMNVEV (reference sequence). The CDR3 totals 15 residues. V gave up 3 bases and J gave up 1 base, with 12 bases separating them. The CDR3 DNA follows: TGTGCCAGCAGTTTTAGCCGACAGGAGAACACTGAAGCTTTCTTT. Its translation: CASSFSRQENTEAFF.